Presented here are 19 T cell receptor beta chains from one specimen sequenced in a study of OX40 agonist ivuxolimab in advanced cancers. Some clones are missing from TCRdb's copy, which holds only in-frame ones; the method was immunoSEQ multiplex PCR. The sample contains roughly 80,000 clones, 85% to 95% of which appear only once. The sample consisted of CD4+ or CD8+ T cells sorted from blood, taken in a trial of the OX40 agonist ivuxolimab. These receptors originate from an adult with an advanced solid tumor such as melanoma, head and neck, liver or kidney cancer.

The chain couples TRBV6-5 to TRBJ2-3; the match to TRBD1 covers 7 bases. Germline-derived CDR1 and CDR2 are MNHEY and SVGAGI. The CDR3 loop spans 15 amino acids. The V gene end was trimmed by 7 bases and the J gene end by 0 bases; junction bases not matched to a gene: 7. As DNA, the CDR3 is TGTGCCAGCAATCGGGACAGCTATAGCACAGATACGCAGTATTTT. Amino acid sequence: CASNRDSYSTDTQYF.

This sequence joins TRBV19 and TRBJ2-3, with D maybe TRBD2 (6 bases). CDR3 size: 14 residues. From germline, CDR1 is LNHDA and CDR2 SQIVND (reference sequence). V shed 10 bases and J shed 1 base, with 15 bases lying between them. Here the CDR3 reads CATMNPGGTDTQYF. CDR3 nucleotide sequence: TGTGCCACGATGAACCCGGGGGGCACAGATACGCAGTATTTT.

This chain links TRBV30 with TRBJ2-3, with unresolved D. The germline gives CDR1 GTSNPN, CDR2 SVGIG (reference sequence). This CDR3 spans 14 amino acids. Trimming shortened V by 1 base and J by 0 bases, and 8 bases separated the two germline ends. This chain's CDR3 is CAWSAISSTDTQYF. The CDR3 bases are TGTGCCTGGAGTGCCATATCTAGCACAGATACGCAGTATTTT.

The chain uses TRBV5-1 and TRBJ1-3; tentatively, D is TRBD1 (5 bases). This CDR3 region has 14 residues. Per germline, CDR1 SGHRS and CDR2 YFSETQ. V lost 4 bases and J lost 2, with 10 bases in between. In DNA, the CDR3 is TGCGCCAGCAGCACTCAGGGAGCTGGAAACACCATATATTTT. This sequence encodes CASSTQGAGNTIYF.

In this sample, this clone turned up once. J is TRBJ2-7 and V is TRBV21-1; the DNA was not used to check the table's D call, TRBD2. TRBV21-1 is reported as a pseudogene. This CDR3 is built from 17 residues. CDR3 in DNA: TGTGCCAGCAGCAAACTATCCCTAGCCCAACCGGCGGGAGAGCAGTACTTC. This translates into CASSKLSLAQPAGEQYF.

The sample holds one count of this clone. Here the CDR3 reads CASSRGDRDSGRNNEQFF. CDR3 nucleotides: TGTGCCAGCAGCCGGGGTGACAGGGACTCCGGTCGTAACAATGAGCAGTTCTTC. This chain links TRBV7-9 with TRBJ2-1; D is perhaps TRBD1 (7 bases). CDR3 length equals 18 residues. The germline gives CDR1 SEHNR, CDR2 FQNEAQ (reference sequence). Trimming stripped 5 bases from V and 5 bases from J, with 25 bases between.

V is TRBV7-2 and J is TRBJ1-3; D possibly corresponds to TRBD1 (6 bases). CDR1 and CDR2 (germline): SGHTA, FQGNSA. The V gene lost 5 bases and the J gene lost 1 base, with 15 bases spanning the gap. This CDR3 spans 16 amino acids. The CDR3 nucleotides read TGTGCCAGCAGCGCTTATACAGGGCTGTCTGGAAACACCATATATTTT. Translating gives CASSAYTGLSGNTIYF.

The chain links TRBV7-2 to TRBJ2-1; D not resolved. V was cut by 3 bases and J by 5 bases, with 5 bases left in between. The CDR3 contains 12 residues. Germline V gene lookup returns CDR1 SGHTA and CDR2 FQGNSA. CDR3 residues: CASSFLDNEQFF. CDR3 sequence (DNA): TGTGCCAGCAGCTTTCTGGACAATGAGCAGTTCTTC.

This chain uses TRBV9 with TRBJ2-1; D is possibly TRBD2 (5 bases). Germline V CDR1 and CDR2: SGDLS, YYNGEE. V shed 0 bases and J shed 0 bases, with 7 bases lying between them. The CDR3 has 15 amino acids. The CDR3 coding sequence is TGTGCCAGCAGCGTAGCCGGAGGCTCCTACAATGAGCAGTTCTTC. This sequence encodes CASSVAGGSYNEQFF.

The rearrangement joins TRBV19 to TRBJ2-5; the D is unclear. The CDR3 is 13 amino acids. Germline V gene data show CDR1 as LNHDA and CDR2 as SQIVND (reference sequence). The V end lost 3 bases, the J end lost 1 base, and 6 bases lay between the germline ends. In DNA, the CDR3 is TGTGCCAGTAGTATGTGGGGCCAAGAGACCCAGTACTTC. Translation gives CASSMWGQETQYF.

The chain recombines TRBV5-1 with TRBJ2-5; perhaps TRBD2 as D (6 bases). Trimming removed 4 bases at V and 2 bases at J, with 12 bases between. The CDR3 consists of 14 residues. CDR1 is SGHRS, CDR2 YFSETQ, per germline. The DNA of the CDR3 is TGCGCCAGCAGCACCTGGACTATTCAAGAGACCCAGTACTTC. This encodes CASSTWTIQETQYF.

V gene TRBV13 combines with J gene TRBJ2-1; D call uncertain. Per germline, CDR1 PRHDT and CDR2 FYEKMQ (reference sequence). Deletions cut 3 bases from V and 7 bases from J, with 10 bases between. CDR3 length equals 13 residues. CDR3 DNA: TGTGCCAGCAGCTTCGGCCGCTTGAATGAGCAGTTCTTC. Protein product: CASSFGRLNEQFF.

This clone was observed a single time. The chain has TRBV5-1 and TRBJ1-2, with 7 positions matching TRBD1. The germline V gene encodes CDR1 SGHRS and CDR2 YFSETQ. Losses at the gene ends were 0 bases for V and 4 bases for J; bases not matched to a gene: 9. The CDR3 totals 16 residues. CDR3 sequence reads: CASSLGDRVYGYGYTF. CDR3 DNA: TGCGCCAGCAGCTTGGGGGACAGAGTCTATGGCTATGGCTACACCTTC. Looking up the rest from reference TRBV5-1 and TRBJ1-2 gives the full variable domain: KAGVTQTPRYLIKTRGQQVTLSCSPISGHRSVSWYQQTPGQGLQFLFEYFSETQRNKGNFPGRFSGRQFSNSRSEMNVSTLELGDSALYLCASSLGDRVYGYGYTFGSGTRLTVV.

The V gene is TRBV7-2, the J gene TRBJ2-4; TRBD2 aligns across 8 bases. The CDR3 sequence is 17 residues long. Trimming took 2 bases from V and 0 from J; bases not matched to a gene: 6. Germline CDR1 and CDR2: SGHTA and FQGNSA. The CDR3 loop reads CASSLTSGPIAKNIQYF. DNA for the CDR3: TGTGCCAGCAGCTTAACTAGCGGCCCCATAGCCAAAAACATTCAGTACTTC. Based on the CDR3 plus reference TRBV7-2 and TRBJ2-4, the full variable domain is GAGVSQSPSNKVTEKGKDVELRCDPISGHTALYWYRQSLGQGLEFLIYFQGNSAPDKSGLPSDRFSAERTGGSVSTLTIQRTQQEDSAVYLCASSLTSGPIAKNIQYFGAGTRLSVL.

The chain uses TRBV6-5 and TRBJ1-6; a weak D match, TRBD1 (5 bases). In germline, CDR1 is MNHEY, CDR2 SVGAGI. V lost 2 bases, J lost 10 bases, and 6 bases lay in between. This CDR3 is 12 amino acids long. CDR3 sequence: CASSYGGSPLHF. For the CDR3, the DNA is TGTGCCAGCAGTTACGGGGGGTCACCCCTCCACTTT.

CDR3 amino acids: CASSSTGANSGANVLTF. CDR3 bases: TGTGCCAGCAGTTCGACAGGGGCTAACTCTGGGGCCAACGTCCTGACTTTC. The gene calls are TRBV27 and TRBJ2-6, with 8 bases fitting TRBD1. This CDR3 spans 17 amino acids. The germline gives CDR1 MNHEY, CDR2 SMNVEV (reference sequence). After removal of 4 bases from V and 0 bases from J, the junction contained 5 bases not matched to a gene.

Written as DNA, the CDR3 is TGCAGTAGTGCAGATTCAGTGGAAGCTTTCTTT. The encoded protein is CSSADSVEAFF. The rearrangement joins TRBV20-1 to TRBJ1-1; D not resolved. The CDR3 has 11 amino acids. CDR1 DFQATT and CDR2 SNEGSKA come from the germline V gene (reference sequence). The V gene lost 8 bases and the J gene lost 8 bases, with 15 bases spanning the gap.

This sequence joins TRBV4-3 and TRBJ2-1, with TRBD1 matching 8 bases. In germline, CDR1 is LGHNA, CDR2 YSLEER. CDR3 length: 17 residues. V lost 0 bases and J lost 4; bases outside the gene matches: 8. DNA of the CDR3: TGCGCCAGCAGCCAAGATCCGCAGGGGGCGCCTTACAATGAGCAGTTCTTC. This gives the protein CASSQDPQGAPYNEQFF.

CDR3 in DNA: TGTGCCAGCACCGAAGGAGGGGGGGCCTACGAGCAGTACTTC. Amino acids: CASTEGGGAYEQYF. The chain couples TRBV7-2 to TRBJ2-7; a possible D gene is TRBD2 (7 bases). V was pared by 7 bases and J by 2 bases, with 15 bases between. Germline V gene sequence: CDR1 SGHTA, CDR2 FQGNSA. The CDR3 has 14 residues. The full variable domain, rest sourced from reference TRBV7-2 and TRBJ2-7, is GAGVSQSPSNKVTEKGKDVELRCDPISGHTALYWYRQSLGQGLEFLIYFQGNSAPDKSGLPSDRFSAERTGGSVSTLTIQRTQQEDSAVYLCASTEGGGAYEQYFGPGTRLTVT.